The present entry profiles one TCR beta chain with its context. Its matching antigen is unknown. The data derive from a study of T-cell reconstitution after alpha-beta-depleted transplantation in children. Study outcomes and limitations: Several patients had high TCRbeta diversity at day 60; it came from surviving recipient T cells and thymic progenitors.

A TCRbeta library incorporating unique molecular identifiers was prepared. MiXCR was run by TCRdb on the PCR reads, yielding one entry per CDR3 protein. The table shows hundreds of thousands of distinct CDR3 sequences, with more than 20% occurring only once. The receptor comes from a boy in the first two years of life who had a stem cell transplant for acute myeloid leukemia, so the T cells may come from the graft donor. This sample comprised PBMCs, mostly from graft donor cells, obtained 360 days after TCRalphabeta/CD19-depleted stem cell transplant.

The CDR3 DNA is TGTGCCAGCAGTTACTCGGTTAGCGGGGGGGCGTCAGATACGCAGTATTTT. It encodes CASSYSVSGGASDTQYF. The chain couples TRBV6-5 to TRBJ2-3, with TRBD2 matching over 11 bases. The CDR3 is made up of 17 amino acids. Germline V CDR1 and CDR2: MNHEY, SVGAGI. Trimming cost V 0 bases and J 4 bases; bases outside gene matches: 6.